The 17 T cell receptor beta chains listed next were all sequenced from one sample in a study of cytomegalovirus exposure and HLA in healthy donors. PCR primers comprised 60 Vbeta and 13 Jbeta primers. Repertoires were generated with immunoSEQ multiplex PCR, while TCRdb's copy carries only in-frame clones and drops some. This sample carries some 200,000 clones, around 68% of them seen once, and the ten largest clones take 2.5% to 3.5%. Sequenced material: PBMCs. Receptors originate from a man aged 40-50 years in good health and CMV-seronegative.

This rearrangement joins TRBV7-2 to TRBJ1-1; the D is unclear. CDR3 length equals 13 residues. CDR1 and CDR2 (germline): SGHTA, FQGNSA. V lost 4 bases, J lost 1 base, and 7 bases lay in between. CDR3 DNA: TGTGCCAGCAGCTCCGACTGGAACACTGAAGCTTTCTTT. It encodes CASSSDWNTEAFF.

This clone occurred a few times. The chain carries TRBV6-5 and TRBJ2-5, with a tentative D call TRBD1 (6 bases). CDR3 length: 16 residues. From germline, CDR1 is MNHEY and CDR2 SVGAGI. V lost 3 bases and J 0 bases, leaving 14 bases between the germline ends. CDR3 residues: CASSYRTGSYQETQYF. The CDR3 DNA reads TGTGCCAGCAGTTATCGAACAGGGTCGTACCAAGAGACCCAGTACTTC.

The rearrangement links TRBV6-5 to TRBJ2-6; TRBD2 is a possible D gene (6 bases). CDR1 is MNHEY and CDR2 is SVGAGI in the germline V gene. The CDR3 has 15 amino acids. V lost 2 bases, J lost 2 bases, and 7 bases lay in between. CDR3 loop: CASSYRRAGANVLTF. Written as DNA, the CDR3 is TGTGCCAGCAGTTACCGGAGGGCTGGGGCCAACGTCCTGACTTTC.

The V and J genes are TRBV21-1 and TRBJ2-3; TRBD2 was called by the table and not checked on the DNA. TRBV21-1 is a recognized pseudogene. The length of the CDR3 is 15 residues. The CDR3 DNA is TGTGCCAGCAGCAACCTAGCGGGAAGGTCAGATACGCAGTATTTT. Protein product: CASSNLAGRSDTQYF.

CDR3 protein: CSVDRGNEQFF. The CDR3 coding sequence is TGCAGCGTCGACAGGGGAAATGAGCAGTTCTTC. V gene TRBV29-1 combines with J gene TRBJ2-1; 8 bases match TRBD1. Germline-derived CDR1 and CDR2 are SQVTM and ANQGSEA. The CDR3 contains 11 residues. With V trimmed by 6 bases and J by 7 bases, 2 bases remained unmatched.

The chain uses TRBV7-9 and TRBJ2-7; D call uncertain. The CDR3 covers 11 residues. Trimming cost V 3 bases and J 3 bases, with 3 bases left between them. CDR1 and CDR2 (germline): SEHNR, FQNEAQ (reference sequence). CDR3 DNA sequence: TGTGCCAGCAGCTTCAACTACGAGCAGTACTTC. Its translation: CASSFNYEQYF. Based on the CDR3 plus reference TRBV7-9 and TRBJ2-7, the full variable domain is DTGVSQNPRHKITKRGQNVTFRCDPISEHNRLYWYRQTLGQGPEFLTYFQNEAQLEKSRLLSDRFSAERPKGSFSTLEIQRTEQGDSAMYLCASSFNYEQYFGPGTRLTVT.

J is TRBJ2-7 and V is TRBV5-4; TRBD2 is a possible D gene (5 bases). The germline gives CDR1 SGHNT, CDR2 YYREEE (reference sequence). V lost 1 base, J lost 2 bases, and 10 bases lay in between. The length of the CDR3 is 14 residues. The CDR3 DNA is TGTGCCAGCAGCTTGCGGGGAGATACCTACGAGCAGTACTTC. Translation gives CASSLRGDTYEQYF.

In nucleotides, the CDR3 is TGTGCCTGTCTCCGGGACACATTTGCAACTAATGAAAAACTGTTTTTT. It is translated as CACLRDTFATNEKLFF. The chain recombines TRBV30 with TRBJ1-4, with D perhaps TRBD1 (6 bases). Per germline, CDR1 GTSNPN and CDR2 SVGIG (reference sequence). V was shortened by 6 bases and J by 0 bases, with 17 bases between the two germline ends. The CDR3 loop spans 16 amino acids.

This clone was seen only once. V usage is TRBV25-1 and J usage is TRBJ2-3, with D perhaps TRBD1 (6 bases). Germline values: CDR1 MGHDK, CDR2 SYGVNS. This CDR3 is 15 amino acids long. Trimming shortened V by 1 base and J by 4 bases, and 12 bases separated the two germline ends. This CDR3 is CASSESWGRSDTQYF. CDR3 in DNA: TGTGCCAGCAGTGAATCCTGGGGGCGATCAGATACGCAGTATTTT.

The rearrangement joins TRBV11-1 to TRBJ2-5, with D unresolved. Germline-derived CDR1 and CDR2 are SGHAT and FQDESV (reference sequence). The CDR3 totals 12 residues. V was trimmed by 1 base and J by 5 bases, leaving 5 bases between them. CDR3 nucleotides: TGTGCCAGCAGCTTAGTTCGGGAGACCCAGTACTTC. As protein: CASSLVRETQYF.

The chain joins TRBV11-2 to TRBJ2-7; TRBD1 aligns across 11 bases. Germline CDR1 and CDR2: SGHAT and FQNNGV. After removal of 1 base from V and 3 bases from J, the junction contained 5 bases not matched to a gene. The CDR3 covers 16 residues. The CDR3 spells CASSLGGTGGDYEQYF. The CDR3, as DNA: TGTGCCAGCAGCTTAGGGGGGACAGGGGGGGACTACGAGCAGTACTTC.

This sequence joins TRBV6-1 and TRBJ2-7, with 9 bases that match TRBD1. V dropped 3 bases and J dropped 6; count of bases not matched to a gene: 3. This CDR3 spans 13 amino acids. The germline CDR1 and CDR2 sequences are MNHNS and SASEGT. CDR3 in amino acids: CASSDRDRVEQYF. CDR3 in DNA: TGTGCCAGCAGTGATAGGGACAGGGTCGAGCAGTACTTC.

V usage is TRBV2 and J usage is TRBJ2-1; TRBD2 aligns across 7 bases. The ends lost 6 bases at V and 0 bases at J; junction bases unmatched: 5. CDR1 is SNHLY, CDR2 FYNNEI, per germline. This CDR3 is built from 15 residues. The CDR3 loop is CASRLRDYSYNEQFF. In DNA, the CDR3 is TGTGCCAGCAGGTTACGGGACTACTCCTACAATGAGCAGTTCTTC.

The chain links TRBV9 to TRBJ2-5; 7 nucleotides line up with TRBD2. This CDR3 is built from 15 residues. V lost 0 bases to trimming and J lost 1 base; unmatched junction nucleotides: 3. CDR1 and CDR2 from the germline V gene are SGDLS and YYNGEE. The CDR3: CASSVAQRGQETQYF. In DNA, the CDR3 is TGTGCCAGCAGCGTAGCCCAGCGGGGCCAAGAGACCCAGTACTTC.

The chain is built from TRBV7-9 and TRBJ1-5, with 7 bases matching TRBD1. The CDR3 loop spans 15 amino acids. With V trimmed by 3 bases and J by 1 base, 3 bases remained unmatched. Germline V lookup: CDR1 SEHNR, CDR2 FQNEAQ (reference sequence). As DNA, the CDR3 is TGTGCCAGCAGCTTTCAGGGGGGAAGCAATCAGCCCCAGCATTTT. This gives the protein CASSFQGGSNQPQHF. Looking up the rest from reference TRBV7-9 and TRBJ1-5 gives the full variable domain: DTGVSQNPRHKITKRGQNVTFRCDPISEHNRLYWYRQTLGQGPEFLTYFQNEAQLEKSRLLSDRFSAERPKGSFSTLEIQRTEQGDSAMYLCASSFQGGSNQPQHFGDGTRLSIL.

This clone was found a few times. The V call is TRBV6-5, the J call TRBJ1-4, with D possibly TRBD1 on 6 matching bases. V shed 1 base and J shed 6 bases, with 12 bases lying between them. CDR3 length: 15 amino acids. Germline values: CDR1 MNHEY, CDR2 SVGAGI. CDR3 sequence (DNA): TGTGCCAGCAGTTACTTTGGCAGGGGTGATGAAAAACTGTTTTTT. Translation gives CASSYFGRGDEKLFF.

The V gene is TRBV18, the J gene TRBJ2-2; a weak D match, TRBD1 (6 bases). The germline CDR1 and CDR2 sequences are KGHSH and LQKENI. The CDR3 has 15 amino acids. Trimming left V 5 bases short and J 6 bases short, with 16 bases between. The CDR3 region is CASSATGPGPGELFF. Here the CDR3 DNA reads TGTGCCAGCTCAGCGACAGGCCCGGGTCCCGGGGAGCTGTTTTTT.